This T cell receptor beta chain emerged from a study of T-cell reconstitution after alpha-beta-depleted transplantation in children. Preparation of the TCRbeta library used unique molecular identifiers. TCRdb recomputed calls from the PCR reads with MiXCR, one row per CDR3 protein. The sample has around 250,000 distinct CDR3 sequences; more than 8% are singletons. V was trimmed by 6 bases and J by 4 bases, leaving 6 bases between them. Germline CDR1 reads MNHEY; CDR2 reads SVGEGT. CDR3 length equals 11 residues. The rearrangement joins TRBV6-2 or TRBV6-3 to TRBJ1-2, with D unclear. This sequence originates from a human donor who donated a stem cell graft to a child with SCID. Sequences were derived from PBMCs from the stem cell graft donor, sampled from the stem cell graft. In DNA, the CDR3 is TGTGCCAGCAGCACCACCTATGGCTACACCTTC. It specifies CASSTTYGYTF.